Below, 17 T cell receptor beta chains from the same sample are listed, as sequenced in a study of shared clonotypes between healthy human individuals. Generated by immunoSEQ multiplex PCR, the TCRdb table keeps only in-frame clones and is missing some. Among approximately 1,000,000 clones listed, approximately 78% were seen once. The sequencing input was memory CD4+ T cells from PBMCs. Subset denoted: CD45RA-negative fraction. Every receptor here comes from a young man in good health. Some clones in this sample may be carry-over from other donors' samples.

The table lists this clone with a count of one. J is TRBJ2-3 and V is TRBV6-1, with 12 bases aligning to TRBD2. Germline lookup yields CDR1 MNHNS and CDR2 SASEGT. The CDR3 totals 15 residues. The trim removed 6 bases at V and 3 bases at J, leaving 4 bases unmatched. In DNA, the CDR3 is TGTGCCAGCAGCAGACTAGCGGGAGTAACAGATACGCAGTATTTT. Translation gives CASSRLAGVTDTQYF.

The gene calls are TRBV30 and TRBJ2-7, with D perhaps matching TRBD1 (6 bases). The length of the CDR3 is 15 residues. Deletions cut 3 bases from V and 3 bases from J, with 18 bases between. Looked up from germline, CDR1 is GTSNPN and CDR2 is SVGIG (reference sequence). The CDR3 DNA reads as TGTGCCTGGAGCCCAATAGGGGGACACGACTACGAGCAGTACTTC. As protein: CAWSPIGGHDYEQYF.

Comment on this clone: The same CDR3 can be traced to other DNA sequences in this sample. The chain has TRBV5-1 and TRBJ2-5; 10 bases align to TRBD1. This CDR3 is 14 amino acids long. The V segment lost 0 bases and the J segment 5 bases; nucleotides outside the gene matches: 1. The germline gives CDR1 SGHRS, CDR2 YFSETQ. The CDR3 protein is CASSLGQGAETQYF. The CDR3 coding sequence is TGCGCCAGCAGCTTGGGACAGGGGGCCGAGACCCAGTACTTC.

The chain is built from TRBV5-1 and TRBJ2-1, with D hard to call. CDR1 and CDR2 from the germline V gene are SGHRS and YFSETQ. The CDR3 loop spans 15 amino acids. Trimming cost V 5 bases and J 0 bases, with 12 bases left between them. CDR3 region: CASSADTSSYNEQFF. CDR3 nucleotide sequence: TGCGCCAGCAGTGCCGACACGAGCTCCTACAATGAGCAGTTCTTC.

The chain uses TRBV30 and TRBJ2-7; 11 nucleotides match TRBD1. The ends lost 3 bases at V and 6 bases at J; junction bases unmatched: 4. This CDR3 is 13 amino acids long. Germline V gene data show CDR1 as GTSNPN and CDR2 as SVGIG (reference sequence). The CDR3 DNA reads TGTGCCTGGAGGGGAGGGACAGGGGGCGAGCAGTACTTC. Its translation: CAWRGGTGGEQYF.

The genes are TRBV15 and TRBJ2-5; D unresolved. CDR1 and CDR2 from the germline V gene are LNHNV and YYDKDF (reference sequence). V was shortened by 6 bases and J by 2 bases, with 10 bases between the two germline ends. The CDR3 sequence is 13 residues long. The CDR3 bases are TGTGCCACCAGTCCACTTGGGCAAGAGACCCAGTACTTC. It encodes CATSPLGQETQYF.

Many counts were recorded for this clone. This chain links TRBV6-1 with TRBJ2-3; 14 nucleotides match TRBD2. The V gene's germline CDR1 is MNHNS and CDR2 SASEGT. Trimming removed 4 bases from V and 6 bases from J; junction bases left unmatched: 3. This CDR3 is built from 15 residues. The CDR3 coding sequence is TGTGCCAGCAGTGGACTAGCGGGAGGGCCCGATACGCAGTATTTT. Translating it yields CASSGLAGGPDTQYF.

V and J are TRBV5-1 and TRBJ2-2; no firm D call. Trimming cost V 5 bases and J 4 bases, with 15 bases left between them. CDR1 is SGHRS and CDR2 is YFSETQ in the germline V gene. This CDR3 spans 15 amino acids. CDR3 coding DNA: TGCGCCAGCAGTTTTGACACCCCGGGCACCGGGGAGCTGTTTTTT. Its protein product is CASSFDTPGTGELFF. The full variable domain, in which reference TRBV5-1 and TRBJ2-2 provide the parts outside the CDR3, is KAGVTQTPRYLIKTRGQQVTLSCSPISGHRSVSWYQQTPGQGLQFLFEYFSETQRNKGNFPGRFSGRQFSNSRSEMNVSTLELGDSALYLCASSFDTPGTGELFFGEGSRLTVL.

The chain couples TRBV4-3 to TRBJ2-3; no clear D. The V end lost 0 bases, the J end lost 9 bases, and 13 bases lay between the germline ends. This CDR3 contains 14 residues. Germline V gives CDR1 LGHNA, CDR2 YSLEER. The CDR3 here is CASSQEGPFGTQYF. DNA for the CDR3: TGCGCCAGCAGCCAAGAAGGCCCCTTCGGGACGCAGTATTTT.

This clone showed up just once. The chain employs TRBV7-2 and TRBJ2-4, with D perhaps being TRBD1 or TRBD2 (7 bases each). The CDR3 extends over 18 amino acids. V lost 0 bases and J 1 base, leaving 16 bases between the germline ends. In germline, CDR1 is SGHTA, CDR2 FQGNSA. This CDR3 reads CASSLATGRGVAKNIQYF. CDR3 sequence (DNA): TGTGCCAGCAGCTTAGCGACAGGGAGGGGAGTGGCCAAAAACATTCAGTACTTC.

The chain recombines TRBV7-6 with TRBJ2-4; a weak D match, TRBD1 (6 bases). Trimming took off 2 bases at V and 9 bases at J, with 11 bases between the two ends. This CDR3 has 13 residues. Germline CDR1 is SGHVS and CDR2 is FNYEAQ. The CDR3: CASSLLTGTIQYF. For the CDR3, the DNA is TGTGCCAGCAGCTTATTAACAGGGACCATTCAGTACTTC.

This chain uses TRBV14 with TRBJ1-1; the D gene is possibly TRBD1 (5 bases). V was shortened by 0 bases and J by 5 bases, with 13 bases between the two germline ends. Looked up from germline, CDR1 is SGHDN and CDR2 is FVKESK. The CDR3 length is 15 residues. CDR3 DNA sequence: TGTGCCAGCAGCCAAGATCTGGGGCGTTGGACTGAAGCTTTCTTT. It specifies CASSQDLGRWTEAFF.

The chain has TRBV15 and TRBJ2-5; tentative D call: TRBD2 (5 bases). The CDR3 extends over 13 amino acids. CDR1 and CDR2 (germline): LNHNV, YYDKDF (reference sequence). V was cut by 3 bases and J by 1 base, with 6 bases left in between. CDR3 in amino acids: CATSSGLQETQYF. Written as DNA, the CDR3 is TGTGCCACCAGCAGCGGACTCCAAGAGACCCAGTACTTC.

A few counts support this clone. This sequence joins TRBV28 and TRBJ1-5, with 7 bases lining up with TRBD1. The V gene's germline CDR1 is MDHEN and CDR2 SYDVKM. This CDR3 contains 14 residues. J was trimmed by 1 base and V by 9 bases; bases with no gene match: 6. The CDR3 spells CASHQGGSNQPQHF. The CDR3, as DNA: TGTGCCAGTCACCAGGGGGGAAGCAATCAGCCCCAGCATTTT.

This clone has ten or more counts. This chain joins TRBV7-3 and TRBJ2-5, with 10 bases that match TRBD2. CDR1 is SGHTA, CDR2 FQGTGA, per germline. The trim removed 5 bases at V and 5 bases at J, leaving 8 bases unmatched. The CDR3 sequence is 15 residues long. Written as DNA, the CDR3 is TGTGCCAGCAGCCCCTCTAGCGGGAGATGGGAGACCCAGTACTTC. Encoded protein: CASSPSSGRWETQYF.

This chain joins TRBV6-1 and TRBJ2-7, with a tentative D call TRBD2 (5 bases). This CDR3 has 15 amino acids. V dropped 4 bases and J dropped 1 base, with 14 bases sitting between them. Germline V lookup: CDR1 MNHNS, CDR2 SASEGT. In DNA form, the CDR3 reads TGTGCCAGCAGTGGCCCCCACGGGAATTCCTACGAGCAGTACTTC. It yields the protein CASSGPHGNSYEQYF.

The rearrangement joins TRBV11-2 to TRBJ2-7, with D perhaps TRBD2 (6 bases). The CDR3 covers 17 residues. From germline, CDR1 is SGHAT and CDR2 FQNNGV. V lost 1 base, J lost 0 bases, and 16 bases lay in between. Written as DNA, the CDR3 is TGTGCCAGCAGCTTAGCCCGCGCGGGACTTCACTCCTACGAGCAGTACTTC. Protein sequence: CASSLARAGLHSYEQYF.